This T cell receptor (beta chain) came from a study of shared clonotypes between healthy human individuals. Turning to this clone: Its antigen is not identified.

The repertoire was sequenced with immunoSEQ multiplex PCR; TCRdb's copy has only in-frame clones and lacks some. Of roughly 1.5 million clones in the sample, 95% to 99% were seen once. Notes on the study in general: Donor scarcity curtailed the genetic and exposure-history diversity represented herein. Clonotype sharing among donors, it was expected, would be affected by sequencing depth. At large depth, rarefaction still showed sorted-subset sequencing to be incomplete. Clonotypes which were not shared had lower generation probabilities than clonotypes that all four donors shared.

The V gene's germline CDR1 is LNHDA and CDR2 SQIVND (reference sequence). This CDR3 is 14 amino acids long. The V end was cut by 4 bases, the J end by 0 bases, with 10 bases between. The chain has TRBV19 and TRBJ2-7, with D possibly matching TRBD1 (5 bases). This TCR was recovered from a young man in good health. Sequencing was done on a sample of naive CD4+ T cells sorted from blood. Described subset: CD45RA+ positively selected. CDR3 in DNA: TGTGCCAGTAGTACAAGGGGCGGCTCCTACGAGCAGTACTTC. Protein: CASSTRGGSYEQYF.